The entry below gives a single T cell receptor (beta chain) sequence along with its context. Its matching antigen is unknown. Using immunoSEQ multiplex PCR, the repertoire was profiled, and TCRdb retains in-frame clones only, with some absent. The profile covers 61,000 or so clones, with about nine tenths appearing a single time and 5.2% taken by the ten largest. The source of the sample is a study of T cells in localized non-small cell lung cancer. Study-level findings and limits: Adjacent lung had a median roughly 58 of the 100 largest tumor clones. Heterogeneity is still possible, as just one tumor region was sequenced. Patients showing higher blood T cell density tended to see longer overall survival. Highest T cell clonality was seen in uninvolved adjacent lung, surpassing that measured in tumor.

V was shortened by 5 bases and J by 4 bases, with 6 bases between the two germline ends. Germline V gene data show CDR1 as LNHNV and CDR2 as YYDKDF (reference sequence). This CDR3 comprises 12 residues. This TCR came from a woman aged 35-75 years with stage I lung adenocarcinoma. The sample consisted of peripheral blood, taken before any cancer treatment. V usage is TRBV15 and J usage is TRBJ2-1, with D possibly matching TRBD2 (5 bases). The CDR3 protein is CATSAGYNEQFF. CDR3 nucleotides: TGTGCCACCAGCGCGGGTTACAATGAGCAGTTCTTC.